In its sample, the clone carrying this TCR beta chain was seen a few times. Its antigen remains unknown. TCRdb redid the calling of the reads with MiXCR, one entry per CDR3 protein. The data hold 250,000 or so distinct CDR3 sequences, with around 9% observed a single time. CDR3 length equals 15 residues. Per the germline V gene, CDR1 is MNHNS and CDR2 is SASEGT. V shed 6 bases, J shed 4 bases, and the junction held 5 bases outside the gene matches. The sample originates from a study of T cell repertoires in cytomegalovirus infection. Study information: It can be stated that public TCR beta signatures indicated CMV infection as well as a matching HLA type.

Study observations and caveats: Totalled public TCR beta family frequency picked out people who carried CMV plus the relevant HLA. CMV-specific HLA-C-restricted TCR beta clonotypes dominated the ex vivo response.

Sequencing was done on a sample of PBMCs. This clonotype was sampled from a human donor in good health (CMV status not recorded). Some clones in this sample may be carry-over from other donors' samples. The genes are TRBV6-1 and TRBJ2-1; 11 positions agree with TRBD2. The CDR3 protein is CASRTTSGIYNEQFF. For the CDR3, the DNA is TGTGCCAGCAGGACGACTAGCGGGATATACAATGAGCAGTTCTTC.